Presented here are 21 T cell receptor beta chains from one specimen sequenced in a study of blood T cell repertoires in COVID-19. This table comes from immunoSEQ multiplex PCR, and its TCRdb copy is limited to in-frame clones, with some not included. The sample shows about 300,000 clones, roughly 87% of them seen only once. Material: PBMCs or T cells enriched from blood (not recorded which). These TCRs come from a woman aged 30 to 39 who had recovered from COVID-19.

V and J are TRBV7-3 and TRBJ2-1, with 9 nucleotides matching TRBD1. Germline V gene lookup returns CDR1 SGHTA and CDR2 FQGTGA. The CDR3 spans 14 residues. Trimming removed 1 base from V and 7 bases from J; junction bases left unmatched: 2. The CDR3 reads CASSLMGQGNEQFF. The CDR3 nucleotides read TGTGCCAGCAGCTTAATGGGACAGGGAAATGAGCAGTTCTTC.

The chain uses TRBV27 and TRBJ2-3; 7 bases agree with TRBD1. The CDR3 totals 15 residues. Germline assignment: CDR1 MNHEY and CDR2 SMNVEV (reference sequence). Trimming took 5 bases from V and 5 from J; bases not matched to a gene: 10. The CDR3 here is CASSTRQGIGDTQYF. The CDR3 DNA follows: TGTGCCAGCAGTACTCGACAGGGAATAGGAGATACGCAGTATTTT.

The CDR3 sequence: CASSTTDDLNNEQFF. DNA for the CDR3: TGTGCCAGCAGCACGACTGACGATCTGAACAATGAGCAGTTCTTC. The gene calls are TRBV9 and TRBJ2-1; D not resolved. Germline-derived CDR1 and CDR2 are SGDLS and YYNGEE. The V end lost 4 bases, the J end lost 5 bases, and 16 bases lay between the germline ends. This CDR3 contains 15 residues.

CDR3 sequence (DNA): TGCAGCGTTGGACAGCCGTCCGGTGGCTACACCTTC. This gives the protein CSVGQPSGGYTF. The chain has TRBV29-1 and TRBJ1-2; tentative D call: TRBD1 (5 bases). There are 12 residues in the CDR3. Germline V gene lookup returns CDR1 SQVTM and CDR2 ANQGSEA. V gave up 4 bases and J gave up 7 bases, with 13 bases separating them.

Here the CDR3 reads CAWSAGTAISREQYF. Here the CDR3 DNA reads TGTGCCTGGAGCGCCGGGACAGCTATCTCTCGCGAGCAGTACTTC. The V gene is TRBV30, the J gene TRBJ2-7; 7 bases line up with TRBD1. Germline V gene sequence: CDR1 GTSNPN, CDR2 SVGIG (reference sequence). The junction had 14 bases not matched to a gene; V was cut back by 3 bases and J by 6 bases. CDR3 length: 15 amino acids.

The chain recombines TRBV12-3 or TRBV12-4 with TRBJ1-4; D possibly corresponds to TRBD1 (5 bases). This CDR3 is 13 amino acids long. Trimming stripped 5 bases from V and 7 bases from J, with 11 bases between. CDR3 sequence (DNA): TGTGCCAGCAGTCAGGGTTATTTTGAAAAACTGTTTTTT. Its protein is CASSQGYFEKLFF.

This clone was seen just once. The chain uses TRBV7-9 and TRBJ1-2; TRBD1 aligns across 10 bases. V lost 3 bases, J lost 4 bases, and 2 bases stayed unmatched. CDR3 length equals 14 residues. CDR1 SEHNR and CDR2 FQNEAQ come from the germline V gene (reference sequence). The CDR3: CASSFGTGVYGYTF. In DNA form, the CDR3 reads TGTGCCAGCAGCTTTGGGACAGGGGTCTATGGCTACACCTTC.

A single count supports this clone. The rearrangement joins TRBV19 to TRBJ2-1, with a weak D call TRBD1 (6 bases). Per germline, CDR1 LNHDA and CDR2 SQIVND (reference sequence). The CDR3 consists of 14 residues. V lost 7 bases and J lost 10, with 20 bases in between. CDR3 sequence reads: CASTSVGPGGEQFF. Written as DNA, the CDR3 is TGTGCCAGTACTTCAGTGGGGCCTGGGGGCGAGCAGTTCTTC.

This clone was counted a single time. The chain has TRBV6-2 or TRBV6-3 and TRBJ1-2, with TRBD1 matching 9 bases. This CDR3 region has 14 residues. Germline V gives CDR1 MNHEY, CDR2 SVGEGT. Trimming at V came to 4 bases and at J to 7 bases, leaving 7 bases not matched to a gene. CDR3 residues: CASSLGQGFGGYTF. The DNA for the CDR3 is TGTGCCAGCAGTTTGGGACAGGGCTTTGGTGGCTACACCTTC.

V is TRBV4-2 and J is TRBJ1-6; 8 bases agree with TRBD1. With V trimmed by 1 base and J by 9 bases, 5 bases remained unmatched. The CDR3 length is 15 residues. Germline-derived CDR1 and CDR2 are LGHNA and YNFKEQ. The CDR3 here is CASSQGQGASSPLHF. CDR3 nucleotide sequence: TGTGCCAGCAGCCAAGGGCAGGGGGCGTCTTCACCCCTCCACTTT.

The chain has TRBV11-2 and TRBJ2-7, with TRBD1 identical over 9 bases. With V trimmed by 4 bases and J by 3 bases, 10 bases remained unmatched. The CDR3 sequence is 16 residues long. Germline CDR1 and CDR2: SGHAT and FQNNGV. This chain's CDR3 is CASSSITGGSYYEQYF. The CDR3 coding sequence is TGTGCCAGCAGCTCGATTACAGGGGGCTCGTACTACGAGCAGTACTTC. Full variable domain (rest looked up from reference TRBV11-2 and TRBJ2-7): EAGVAQSPRYKIIEKRQSVAFWCNPISGHATLYWYQQILGQGPKLLIQFQNNGVVDDSQLPKDRFSAERLKGVDSTLKIQPAKLEDSAVYLCASSSITGGSYYEQYFGPGTRLTVT.

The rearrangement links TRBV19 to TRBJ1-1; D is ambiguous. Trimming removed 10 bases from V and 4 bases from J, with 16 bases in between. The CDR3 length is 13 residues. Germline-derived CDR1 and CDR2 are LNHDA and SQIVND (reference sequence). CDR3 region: CATQALPATEAFF. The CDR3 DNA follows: TGTGCCACTCAAGCCCTCCCCGCCACTGAAGCTTTCTTT. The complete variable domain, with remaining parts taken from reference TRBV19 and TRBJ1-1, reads DGGITQSPKYLFRKEGQNVTLSCEQNLNHDAMYWYRQDPGQGLRLIYYSQIVNDFQKGDIAEGYSVSREKKESFPLTVTSAQKNPTAFYLCATQALPATEAFFGQGTRLTVV.

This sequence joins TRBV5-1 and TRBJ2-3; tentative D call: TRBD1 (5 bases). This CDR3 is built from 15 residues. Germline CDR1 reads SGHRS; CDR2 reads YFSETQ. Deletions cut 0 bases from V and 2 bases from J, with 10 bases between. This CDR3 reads CASSLGDSYTDTQYF. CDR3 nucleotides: TGCGCCAGCAGCTTGGGAGACAGCTACACAGATACGCAGTATTTT. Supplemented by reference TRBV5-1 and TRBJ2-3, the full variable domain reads KAGVTQTPRYLIKTRGQQVTLSCSPISGHRSVSWYQQTPGQGLQFLFEYFSETQRNKGNFPGRFSGRQFSNSRSEMNVSTLELGDSALYLCASSLGDSYTDTQYFGPGTRLTVL.

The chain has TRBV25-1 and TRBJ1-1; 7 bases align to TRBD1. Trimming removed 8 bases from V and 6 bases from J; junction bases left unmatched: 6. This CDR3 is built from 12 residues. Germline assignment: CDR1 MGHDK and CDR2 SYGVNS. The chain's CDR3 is CASGNTGAEAFF. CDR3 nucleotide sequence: TGTGCCAGCGGAAATACAGGGGCTGAAGCTTTCTTT.

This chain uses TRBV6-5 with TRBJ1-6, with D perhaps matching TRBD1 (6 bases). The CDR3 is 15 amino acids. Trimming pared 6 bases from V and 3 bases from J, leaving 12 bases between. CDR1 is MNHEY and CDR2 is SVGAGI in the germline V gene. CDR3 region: CASRSRTVYNSPLHF. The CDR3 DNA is TGTGCCAGCAGGTCGAGGACAGTCTATAATTCACCCCTCCACTTT.

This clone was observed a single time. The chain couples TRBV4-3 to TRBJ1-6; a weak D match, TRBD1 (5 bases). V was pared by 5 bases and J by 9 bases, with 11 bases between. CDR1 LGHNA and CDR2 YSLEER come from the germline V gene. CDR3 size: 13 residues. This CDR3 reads CASSSDQGSPLHF. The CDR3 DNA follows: TGCGCCAGCAGCTCAGACCAGGGTTCACCCCTCCACTTT.

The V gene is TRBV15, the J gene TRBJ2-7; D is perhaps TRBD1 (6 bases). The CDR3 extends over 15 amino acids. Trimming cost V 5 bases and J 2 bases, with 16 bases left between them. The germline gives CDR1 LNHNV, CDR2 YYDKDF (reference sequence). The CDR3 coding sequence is TGTGCCACCAGCGCATCCAGGGGTAACACCTACGAGCAGTACTTC. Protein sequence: CATSASRGNTYEQYF.

The CDR3 loop is CASSLMGQGASEQYF. The CDR3 bases are TGTGCCAGCAGTTTAATGGGACAGGGGGCGTCCGAGCAGTACTTC. The J gene is TRBJ2-7, the V gene TRBV28; 12 positions match TRBD1. Germline CDR1 reads MDHEN; CDR2 reads SYDVKM. The CDR3 is 15 residues long. Germline trimming cut 2 bases from V and 6 bases from J; bases unmatched to any gene: 5.

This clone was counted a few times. The CDR3 DNA sequence: TGCGCCAGCAGCTTGGAACAGGCGGTTTCACCCCTCCACTTT. This codes for CASSLEQAVSPLHF. The chain links TRBV5-1 to TRBJ1-6, with D possibly matching TRBD1 (5 bases). Looked up from germline, CDR1 is SGHRS and CDR2 is YFSETQ. The CDR3 length is 14 residues. Trimming stripped 0 bases from V and 9 bases from J, with 10 bases between.

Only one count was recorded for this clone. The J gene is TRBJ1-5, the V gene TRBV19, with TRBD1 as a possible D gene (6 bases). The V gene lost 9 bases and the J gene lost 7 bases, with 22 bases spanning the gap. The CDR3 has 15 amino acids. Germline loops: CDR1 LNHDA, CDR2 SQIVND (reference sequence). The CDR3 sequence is CASQELVGGGQPQHF. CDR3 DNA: TGTGCCAGCCAAGAACTTGTAGGGGGTGGCCAGCCCCAGCATTTT.

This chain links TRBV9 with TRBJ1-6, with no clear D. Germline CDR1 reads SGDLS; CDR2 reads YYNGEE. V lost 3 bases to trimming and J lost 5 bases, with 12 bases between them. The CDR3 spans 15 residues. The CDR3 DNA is TGTGCCAGCAGCGAGGGAGTCTCTAATAATTCACCCCTCCACTTT. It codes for CASSEGVSNNSPLHF.